These 8 T cell receptor beta chains were all obtained from the same sample, sequenced in a study of T cell responses to AZD1222 COVID-19 vaccine. Libraries were prepared by immunoSEQ multiplex PCR; TCRdb keeps only in-frame clonotypes and omits some of them. The data contain about 120,000 clones, roughly 90% of them seen just once; the ten biggest clones take up around 0.96%. This specimen was peripheral blood, taken on day 0 of AZD1222 vaccination. These TCRs come from an adult in good health.

The J gene is TRBJ2-2, the V gene TRBV5-1; TRBD1 might be the D (5 bases). Per the germline V gene, CDR1 is SGHRS and CDR2 is YFSETQ. This CDR3 has 15 amino acids. V was shortened by 5 bases and J by 1 base, with 12 bases between the two germline ends. DNA of the CDR3: TGCGCCAGCAGTCTGACCACAGGGAACACCGGGGAGCTGTTTTTT. Its translation: CASSLTTGNTGELFF. Full variable domain (missing parts from reference TRBV5-1 and TRBJ2-2): KAGVTQTPRYLIKTRGQQVTLSCSPISGHRSVSWYQQTPGQGLQFLFEYFSETQRNKGNFPGRFSGRQFSNSRSEMNVSTLELGDSALYLCASSLTTGNTGELFFGEGSRLTVL.

This clone came up once. The rearrangement joins TRBV4-2 to TRBJ2-7, with D maybe TRBD1 (6 bases). The CDR3 sequence is 15 residues long. The germline CDR1 and CDR2 sequences are LGHNA and YNFKEQ. V lost 5 bases and J 2 bases, leaving 16 bases between the germline ends. CDR3 in DNA: TGTGCCAGCAGCTACAGATGGACAGCCACCTACGAGCAGTACTTC. Translating gives CASSYRWTATYEQYF.

This clone was found once. The chain is built from TRBV18 and TRBJ1-2; the D gene is possibly TRBD1 (5 bases). The CDR3 is 14 amino acids. The germline V gene has CDR1 KGHSH and CDR2 LQKENI. The ends were cut back, 4 bases at V and 2 bases at J, with 11 bases in the middle. The chain's CDR3 is CASSRPGANYGYTF. CDR3 nucleotide sequence: TGTGCCAGCTCACGCCCCGGGGCCAACTATGGCTACACCTTC.

The chain combines TRBV7-8 with TRBJ2-1, with D possibly called TRBD1 or TRBD2 (5 bases each). The V and J ends lost 4 bases and 2 bases respectively, with 12 bases between them. The CDR3 runs 15 residues. Germline-derived CDR1 and CDR2 are SGHVS and FQNEAQ. The CDR3 coding sequence is TGTGCCAGCAGCTCCGGGACGGCAACCTACAATGAGCAGTTCTTC. Its protein product is CASSSGTATYNEQFF.

This CDR3 reads CASSPRGDFTETQYF. CDR3 in DNA: TGTGCCAGCAGCCCCCGAGGCGATTTCACCGAGACCCAGTACTTC. The chain employs TRBV5-8 and TRBJ2-5; D ambiguous. Germline-derived CDR1 and CDR2 are SGHTS and YDEGEE. Trimming stripped 4 bases from V and 5 bases from J, with 18 bases between. The CDR3 is made up of 15 amino acids.

The chain recombines TRBV29-1 with TRBJ2-7, with D perhaps TRBD1 (6 bases). CDR1 and CDR2 from the germline V gene are SQVTM and ANQGSEA. This CDR3 contains 14 residues. V was cut by 4 bases and J by 2 bases, with 15 bases left in between. The CDR3 protein is CSVGSPDSTYEQYF. DNA of the CDR3: TGCAGCGTTGGATCTCCGGACAGCACCTACGAGCAGTACTTC.

CDR3 in amino acids: CASRSRTDNTGELFF. CDR3 coding DNA: TGTGCCAGCCGCTCCCGGACGGATAACACCGGGGAGCTGTTTTTT. The chain couples TRBV25-1 to TRBJ2-2; D is uncertain. This CDR3 has 15 amino acids. Germline values: CDR1 MGHDK, CDR2 SYGVNS. Trimming left V 8 bases short and J 2 bases short, with 15 bases between.

The CDR3 DNA reads as TGCGCCAGCAGCTTGGCCGGGGGACAGGGGGTGTCCATCGGGGCCAACGTCCTGACTTTC. Translating gives CASSLAGGQGVSIGANVLTF. The genes are TRBV5-1 and TRBJ2-6, with TRBD1 matching 11 bases. The CDR3 runs 20 residues. Germline-derived CDR1 and CDR2 are SGHRS and YFSETQ. V lost 0 bases to trimming and J lost 4 bases; unmatched junction nucleotides: 12.